Presented here are 27 T cell receptor beta chains from one specimen sequenced in a study of regulatory T cells in long-lasting Graves disease. In building TCR beta libraries, iRepertoire HTBI primers were used together with Arm-PCR of CDR3 regions. TCRdb analysed the multiplex PCR reads with MiXCR anew, one entry per CDR3 protein. The sample gives 350,000 to 400,000 distinct CDR3 sequences, 15% to 20% of which show up once; 20% is in the top ten. Described time point: newly diagnosed GD, antithyroid drugs for less than 3 months. Preparation of the TCR library used RNA extracted from PBMCs. The sample was also reused in another study, on T cells in Graves' hyperthyroidism and ophthalmopathy.

Source: peripheral blood mononuclear cells (PBMCs), taken at new diagnosis, from a patient treated with antithyroid drugs. The source is a woman younger than 35 with Graves disease.

This clonotype has ten or more counts. CDR3 DNA sequence: TGCGCCAGCAGCTTGGGTGGGTCGGGGTGGAGCTACGAGCAGTACTTC. It encodes CASSLGGSGWSYEQYF. The V gene is TRBV5-1, the J gene TRBJ2-7; D is possibly TRBD2 (5 bases). Per germline, CDR1 SGHRS and CDR2 YFSETQ. The germline V and J ends were trimmed by 0 bases and 3 bases, with 16 bases remaining between them. This CDR3 is built from 16 residues. The full variable domain, in which reference TRBV5-1 and TRBJ2-7 provide the parts outside the CDR3, is KAGVTQTPRYLIKTRGQQVTLSCSPISGHRSVSWYQQTPGQGLQFLFEYFSETQRNKGNFPGRFSGRQFSNSRSEMNVSTLELGDSALYLCASSLGGSGWSYEQYFGPGTRLTVT.

Many counts were recorded for this clonotype. The rearrangement joins TRBV3-1 to TRBJ2-7; perhaps TRBD1 as D (6 bases). Between the trimmed V and J ends, which lost 2 bases and 5 bases, there was a span of 7 bases. The CDR3 totals 12 residues. Germline V gene data show CDR1 as LGHDT and CDR2 as YNNKEL (reference sequence). In DNA, the CDR3 is TGTGCCAGCAGCCAACAGGGGCACGAGCAGTACTTC. Its translation: CASSQQGHEQYF.

This clonotype was seen ten or more times. V gene TRBV12-3 or TRBV12-4 combines with J gene TRBJ1-6; D call uncertain. The germline V and J ends were trimmed by 1 base and 7 bases, with 17 bases remaining between them. The CDR3 is 17 residues long. CDR3 DNA: TGTGCCAGCAGTTTAGGAAGTTCGGGTACAGTCAATTCACCCCTCCACTTT. It translates to CASSLGSSGTVNSPLHF.

The V gene is TRBV2, the J gene TRBJ1-6; no reliable D call. This CDR3 comprises 15 residues. In germline, CDR1 is SNHLY, CDR2 FYNNEI. V lost 5 bases and J lost 11, with 19 bases in between. CDR3 sequence reads: CASSPRGLGVTPLHF. CDR3 coding DNA: TGTGCCAGCAGTCCCCGGGGTCTAGGAGTCACACCCCTCCACTTT. The full variable domain, with the rest looked up from reference TRBV2 and TRBJ1-6, is EPEVTQTPSHQVTQMGQEVILRCVPISNHLYFYWYRQILGQKVEFLVSFYNNEISEKSEIFDDQFSVERPDGSNFTLKIRSTKLEDSAMYFCASSPRGLGVTPLHFGNGTRLTVT.

This clonotype was detected only a few times. The CDR3 nucleotides are TGTGCCAGCAGCCTCCCAGGGATGGCCCAGTACTTC. Residues: CASSLPGMAQYF. This chain connects TRBV2 to TRBJ2-5, with a possible D match to TRBD1 (5 bases). V lost 6 bases and J lost 9, with 14 bases in between. The CDR3 covers 12 residues. The germline V gene encodes CDR1 SNHLY and CDR2 FYNNEI.

V usage is TRBV7-9 and J usage is TRBJ1-3, with no clear D. V was shortened by 3 bases and J by 0 bases, with 6 bases between the two germline ends. Germline assignment: CDR1 SEHNR and CDR2 FQNEAQ (reference sequence). The CDR3 runs to 14 residues. The CDR3 bases are TGTGCCAGCAGCTTGTCCTTCTCTGGAAACACCATATATTTT. Translated: CASSLSFSGNTIYF.

This clonotype was seen ten or more times. V is TRBV2 and J is TRBJ1-4; D is unclear. The germline V and J ends were trimmed by 6 bases and 0 bases, with 20 bases remaining between them. The germline gives CDR1 SNHLY, CDR2 FYNNEI. The CDR3 spans 18 residues. This chain's CDR3 is CASRGYPVGSATNEKLFF. CDR3 nucleotides: TGTGCCAGCAGGGGTTACCCTGTAGGATCAGCAACTAATGAAAAACTGTTTTTT.

This clonotype was detected ten times or more. This chain uses TRBV12-3 or TRBV12-4 with TRBJ2-1, with 7 bases aligning to TRBD2. J gave up 10 bases and V 0 bases, and 6 bases lay outside the gene matches. The CDR3 runs 14 residues. CDR3 in amino acids: CASSLALRGLEQFF. CDR3 bases: TGTGCCAGCAGTTTAGCGCTAAGGGGACTAGAGCAGTTCTTC.

This clonotype occurred a few times. This rearrangement joins TRBV6-5 to TRBJ1-1, with a tentative D call TRBD1 (6 bases). Per the germline V gene, CDR1 is MNHEY and CDR2 is SVGAGI. The CDR3 consists of 15 residues. The V end was cut by 0 bases, the J end by 0 bases, with 8 bases between. CDR3 residues: CASSYSQGLNTEAFF. The CDR3 nucleotides are TGTGCCAGCAGTTACTCCCAGGGGCTGAACACTGAAGCTTTCTTT.

This sequence joins TRBV6-1 and TRBJ2-1; TRBD2 agrees at 8 bases. In germline, CDR1 is MNHNS, CDR2 SASEGT. The CDR3 covers 14 residues. CDR3 in amino acids: CVSEAGGPQNEQFF. The CDR3 DNA sequence: TGTGTCTCCGAGGCGGGGGGCCCGCAGAATGAGCAGTTCTTC.

This clonotype was counted ten times or more. The chain is built from TRBV7-9 and TRBJ2-6; TRBD1 matches at 7 bases. The CDR3 totals 16 residues. V lost 5 bases to trimming and J lost 2 bases; unmatched junction nucleotides: 6. Germline lookup yields CDR1 SEHNR and CDR2 FQNEAQ (reference sequence). CDR3 nucleotide sequence: TGTGCCAGCAGCCGGATGACAGGGCCTGGGGCCAACGTCCTGACTTTC. Residues: CASSRMTGPGANVLTF.

There are many counts of this clonotype. The chain links TRBV12-3 or TRBV12-4 to TRBJ2-1; D not certain. The V end lost 4 bases, the J end lost 0 bases, and 16 bases lay between the germline ends. This CDR3 spans 17 amino acids. The CDR3 region is CASSSTPGWSSYNEQFF. The CDR3 DNA is TGTGCCAGCAGTTCAACTCCCGGCTGGAGCTCCTACAATGAGCAGTTCTTC.

This clonotype was counted at least ten times. The DNA for the CDR3 is TGTGCCAGCAGTCCATCTCAGGGGCCCTACGAGCAGTACTTC. Translating it yields CASSPSQGPYEQYF. The V call is TRBV28, the J call TRBJ2-7, with D perhaps TRBD1 (6 bases). CDR3 length: 14 amino acids. Trimming left V 5 bases short and J 2 bases short, with 13 bases between. The germline gives CDR1 MDHEN, CDR2 SYDVKM.

V is TRBV7-9 and J is TRBJ1-2; D not resolved. V shed 5 bases and J shed 5 bases, with 12 bases lying between them. Germline-derived CDR1 and CDR2 are SEHNR and FQNEAQ (reference sequence). The CDR3 contains 13 residues. The CDR3 bases are TGTGCCAGCAGCCTTCACACTGAGTATGGCTACACCTTC. It translates to CASSLHTEYGYTF.

This clonotype was counted many times. The rearrangement uses TRBV2 and TRBJ2-1; 9 nucleotides align to TRBD2. Germline CDR1 is SNHLY and CDR2 is FYNNEI. The junction had 7 bases not matched to a gene; V was cut back by 7 bases and J by 9 bases. This CDR3 is 13 amino acids long. The CDR3 loop is CASILQREAEQFF. The CDR3 coding sequence is TGTGCCAGCATCCTCCAGCGGGAGGCTGAGCAGTTCTTC.

V usage is TRBV6-5 and J usage is TRBJ1-4; D remains unclear. CDR3 size: 14 residues. Trimming left V 1 base short and J 8 bases short, with 11 bases between. CDR1 and CDR2 from the germline V gene are MNHEY and SVGAGI. The CDR3: CASSYLWPREKLFF. The CDR3 bases are TGTGCCAGCAGTTACTTGTGGCCCCGAGAAAAACTGTTTTTT.

This clonotype came up many times. At one boundary the junction diverges from the germline segment, which might be a read error. The chain combines TRBV3-1 with TRBJ2-7; the D is unclear. The CDR3 sequence is 12 residues long. Germline CDR1 and CDR2: LGHDT and YNNKEL (reference sequence). In DNA form, the CDR3 reads TGTGCCAGCAGCCAAGAGGGGTACGTGCAGTACTTC. It encodes CASSQEGYVQYF.

This clonotype was seen only a few times. The CDR3 region is CASSFWREGSYNEQFF. CDR3 sequence (DNA): TGTGCCAGCAGTTTCTGGCGGGAGGGCTCCTACAATGAGCAGTTCTTC. V and J are TRBV28 and TRBJ2-1; 9 bases agree with TRBD2. V shed 3 bases and J 0 bases; nucleotides not matched to a gene: 3. The CDR3 sequence is 16 residues long. The germline V gene encodes CDR1 MDHEN and CDR2 SYDVKM.

This clonotype has a count of ten or more. The chain combines TRBV5-1 with TRBJ2-1; 10 bases fit TRBD2. Unmatched junction bases numbered 6, after V lost 0 bases and J lost 0 bases. Germline CDR1 is SGHRS and CDR2 is YFSETQ. This CDR3 is 18 amino acids long. The DNA for the CDR3 is TGCGCCAGCAGCTTGGGACTAGCGGGCGCCCTCTCCTACAATGAGCAGTTCTTC. It specifies CASSLGLAGALSYNEQFF.

The J gene is TRBJ1-1, the V gene TRBV29-1; D unresolved. V shed 3 bases and J shed 5 bases, with 10 bases lying between them. CDR3 size: 12 residues. Germline values: CDR1 SQVTM, CDR2 ANQGSEA. The CDR3 nucleotides are TGCAGCGTTGAGTGGGGTAGTACTGAAGCTTTCTTT. It is translated as CSVEWGSTEAFF.

In regard to this clonotype: Since a much larger clone is just one base distant, this may be a read error. The CDR3 protein is CASSFLGNEQSF. The CDR3 coding sequence is TGCGCCAGCAGCTTTTTGGGGAATGAGCAGTCCTTC. The rearrangement uses TRBV5-1 and TRBJ2-1; no reliable D call. The CDR3 runs to 12 residues. The V gene's germline CDR1 is SGHRS and CDR2 YFSETQ.

The table lists this clonotype with a few counts. The chain links TRBV6-1 to TRBJ1-4; possible D gene TRBD1, 5 bases. The CDR3 covers 14 residues. V lost 4 bases and J 5 bases, leaving 11 bases between the germline ends. Germline CDR1 MNHNS, CDR2 SASEGT. This CDR3 is CASSGLAGNEKLFF. CDR3 in DNA: TGTGCCAGCAGTGGTCTGGCAGGGAATGAAAAACTGTTTTTT.

This clonotype was recorded many times. The V call is TRBV2, the J call TRBJ2-3; 9 bases fit TRBD1. This CDR3 region has 18 residues. Per germline, CDR1 SNHLY and CDR2 FYNNEI. V was pared by 7 bases and J by 1 base, with 15 bases of the junction left unmatched. CDR3 in DNA: TGTGCCAGCAATCCCCCGACTTACCGGGACAGGGGCACAGATACGCAGTATTTT. It translates to CASNPPTYRDRGTDTQYF.

This chain joins TRBV7-6 and TRBJ1-5; maybe TRBD1 (5 bases). Looked up from germline, CDR1 is SGHVS and CDR2 is FNYEAQ. V dropped 5 bases and J dropped 1 base, with 9 bases sitting between them. The CDR3 sequence is 14 residues long. The CDR3 is CASSTGTSNQPQHF. The DNA for the CDR3 is TGTGCCAGCAGCACCGGGACGAGCAATCAGCCCCAGCATTTT. The entire variable domain, with the rest obtained from reference TRBV7-6 and TRBJ1-5, is as follows: GAGVSQSPRYKVTKRGQDVALRCDPISGHVSLYWYRQALGQGPEFLTYFNYEAQQDKSGLPNDRFSAERPEGSISTLTIQRTEQRDSAMYRCASSTGTSNQPQHFGDGTRLSIL.

For this clonotype: Since a much larger clone is just one base distant, this may be a read error. The chain combines TRBV10-1 with TRBJ2-3, with D perhaps TRBD2 (7 bases). The ends were cut back, 0 bases at V and 6 bases at J, with 19 bases in the middle. Looked up from germline, CDR1 is WNHNN and CDR2 is SYGVQD (reference sequence). This CDR3 has 17 residues. The CDR3 loop reads CASSESRFAGASDTQYF. In nucleotides, the CDR3 is TGCGCCAGCAGTGAGTCGAGGTTTGCGGGGGCCTCCGATACGCAGTATTTT.

This clonotype was observed many times. The chain carries TRBV20-1 and TRBJ1-3; 8 nucleotides line up with TRBD1. Losses at the gene ends were 5 bases for V and 3 bases for J; bases not matched to a gene: 12. Germline loops: CDR1 DFQATT, CDR2 SNEGSKA (reference sequence). The CDR3 runs to 16 residues. The CDR3 DNA reads TGCAGTGCTTTAATCAGGACAGGGTGGTATGGAAACACCATATATTTT. Residues: CSALIRTGWYGNTIYF.

This chain joins TRBV19 and TRBJ2-1; 8 bases fit TRBD2. Trimming took 1 base from V and 4 from J; bases not matched to a gene: 3. In germline, CDR1 is LNHDA, CDR2 SQIVND (reference sequence). CDR3 length equals 15 residues. The CDR3 region has the DNA TGTGCCAGTAGTATAGTCGGGAGGGGTTACAATGAGCAGTTCTTC. This codes for CASSIVGRGYNEQFF.